This TCR beta chain stems from a study of shared clonotypes between healthy human individuals. Study-level information: Each donor's CD8 memory used one plate, CD8 naive two, each CD4 subset three.

Replicate PCRs from sorted subsets contained approximately 190 ng DNA, which is approximately 30,000 T cell genomes. Some clones are missing from TCRdb's copy, which holds only in-frame ones; the method was immunoSEQ multiplex PCR. The sample lists 2 million to 2.5 million clones, about 90% occurring once. Trimming took off 0 bases at V and 4 bases at J, with 12 bases between the two ends. The CDR3 consists of 16 residues. Germline V gene lookup returns CDR1 MGHDK and CDR2 SYGVNS. This clonotype was obtained from a man aged 18 to 29 in good health. Some clones in this sample may be carry-over from other donors' samples. This chain uses TRBV25-1 with TRBJ2-2, with D possibly TRBD2 on 6 matching bases. The specimen was naive CD4+ T cells from PBMCs. Subset in this sample: CD45RA+ positively selected. This CDR3 reads CASSEYSAGSTGELFF. The CDR3 DNA follows: TGTGCCAGCAGTGAATACTCAGCGGGTAGCACCGGGGAGCTGTTTTTT.